A selection of T cell receptor beta chains follows, all from one sample in a study of blood T cell repertoires in COVID-19. TCRdb keeps only in-frame clones here, not all; method: immunoSEQ multiplex PCR. The sample has about 46,000 clones, 75% to 90% seen once; the top ten hold 8%. The sample was peripheral blood. All receptors derive from a man aged 50 to 60 with acute or convalescent COVID-19. Both conserved end residues are part of each CDR3. The order of the fields is clone size, V gene, J gene, D gene, CDR3 DNA, CDR3 protein. D genes are given only for firm matches. Rows give clone size only sometimes, using once, few, many, or a class for an expanded clone.

NA	TRBV2	TRBJ1-1	NA	TGTGCCAGCAACCCCCGGACCGAGGGCACTGAAGCTTTCTTT	CASNPRTEGTEAFF
NA	TRBV29-1	TRBJ2-3	NA	TGCAGCGTCCAAGAGGCGGAGGATACGCAGTATTTT	CSVQEAEDTQYF
NA	TRBV30	TRBJ2-3	TRBD1	TGTGCCTGGAGTGCGGACAGGGGCACAGATACGCAGTATTTT	CAWSADRGTDTQYF
NA	TRBV10-3	TRBJ2-1	TRBD2	TGTGCCATCAGTGAGCTGCTAGCGGGAGCGGGGGGCAATGAGCAGTTCTTC	CAISELLAGAGGNEQFF
NA	TRBV5-1	TRBJ2-2	NA	TGCGCCAGCAGCGGGGGCCTCTTTTGGGCCGGGGAGCTGTTTTTT	CASSGGLFWAGELFF
NA	TRBV2	TRBJ2-7	TRBD2	TGTGCCAGCAGCGTGGGACTAGCGGGAGGGGACTACGAGCAGTACTTC	CASSVGLAGGDYEQYF
once	TRBV5-6	TRBJ2-5	NA	TGTGCCAGCAGCTTGGCCCTGTCCGGCCAAGAGACCCAGTACTTC	CASSLALSGQETQYF
NA	TRBV6-6	TRBJ2-2	TRBD1	TGTGCCAGCAGTGGATCGCCGGGACAGGGAAACACCGGGGAGCTGTTTTTT	CASSGSPGQGNTGELFF
NA	TRBV5-6	TRBJ1-2	NA	TGTGCCAGCAGCCAACAGGGCTATGGCTACACCTTC	CASSQQGYGYTF
NA	TRBV6-2/TRBV6-3	TRBJ2-7	TRBD2	TGTGCCAGCAGCCGTCGACTAGCGGGGGGTTACGAGCAGTACTTC	CASSRRLAGGYEQYF
once	TRBV7-9	TRBJ1-2	NA	TGTGCCAGCAGCTTAGTTTTCACTCCCGCGGACTATGGCTACACCTTC	CASSLVFTPADYGYTF
NA	TRBV7-8	TRBJ2-1	TRBD2	TGTGCCAGCAGCTTAGGACTAGCGGACACCCATGGGCAGTTCTTC	CASSLGLADTHGQFF
NA	TRBV4-1	TRBJ2-2	NA	TGCGCCAGCAGACATAAGGACTTTAACACCGGGGAGCTGTTTTTT	CASRHKDFNTGELFF
NA	TRBV28	TRBJ2-1	TRBD1	TGTGCCAGCAGTTATTCCCCGGGACAGGGCGGGAATGAGCAGTTCTTC	CASSYSPGQGGNEQFF
NA	TRBV6-5	TRBJ1-4	NA	TGTGCCAGCAGCTGGGGGGACAAACTGTTTTTT	CASSWGDKLFF
NA	TRBV11-1	TRBJ2-7	NA	TGTGCCAGCAGCTTAGATCAGGTCCCAGCCTACGAGCAGTACTTC	CASSLDQVPAYEQYF
NA	TRBV5-8	TRBJ1-2	TRBD1	TGTGCCAGCAAACCCCTGGGACAGGGGTATGGCTACACCTTC	CASKPLGQGYGYTF
once	TRBV9	TRBJ2-2	TRBD2	TGTGCCAGCAGCGTAGTAGCGGGAGCGACCGGGGAGCTGTTTTTT	CASSVVAGATGELFF
NA	TRBV7-9	TRBJ1-6	TRBD1	TGTGCCAGCAGCCGGGAGGGGGCGGTTAATTCACCCCTCCACTTT	CASSREGAVNSPLHF
NA	TRBV27	TRBJ2-7	TRBD1	TGTGCCAGCAGCGAGGGGGCGTCCTACGAGCAGTACTTC	CASSEGASYEQYF
medium-sized	TRBV25-1	TRBJ2-7	NA	TGTGCCAGCGGACTCGGGACAGAGCAGTACTTC	CASGLGTEQYF
NA	TRBV24-1	TRBJ2-7	TRBD1	TGTGCCACCAGTGATGGGGACAGGGGGCCGGGGTACGAGCAGTACTTC	CATSDGDRGPGYEQYF
NA	TRBV30	TRBJ2-1	TRBD1	TGTGCCTGGACACGACAGGGGTACAATGAGCAGTTCTTC	CAWTRQGYNEQFF
NA	TRBV7-2	TRBJ2-1	TRBD2	TGTGCCAGCAGCTCACCTAGCGGTGGAAATGAGCAGTTCTTC	CASSSPSGGNEQFF
NA	TRBV6-6	TRBJ1-4	NA	TGTGCCAGCAGTTACATGGGGGGTGGTGAAAAACTGTTTTTT	CASSYMGGGEKLFF
NA	TRBV13	TRBJ2-7	NA	TGTGCCAGCAGCTTAGCTCATGCAACTTTCCACGAGCAGTACTTC	CASSLAHATFHEQYF
NA	TRBV28	TRBJ1-1	TRBD1	TGTGCCAGCAGTCGGACAGGGGGCCCTGGGTCTGAAGCTTTCTTT	CASSRTGGPGSEAFF
NA	TRBV19	TRBJ2-1	NA	TGTGCCAGTAGTATACTCCCACGGGGGTCCAATGAGCAGTTCTTC	CASSILPRGSNEQFF
NA	TRBV7-9	TRBJ2-7	NA	TGTGCCAGCAGCTTAATAGCAGACTCCTACGAGCAGTACTTC	CASSLIADSYEQYF
few	TRBV3-1/TRBV3-2	TRBJ1-2	TRBD1	TGTGCCAGCAGCCAGCCCAGGGACAGGGGCCCGCACGTTAAGGGCTACACCTTC	CASSQPRDRGPHVKGYTF
NA	TRBV27	TRBJ2-5	TRBD1	TGTGCCAGCAGTGACAGGGTAAAGAACCAGTACTTC	CASSDRVKNQYF
NA	TRBV4-3	TRBJ1-4	TRBD1	TGCGCCAGCAGCCGCCGACGACCGCGACAGGGCGCAACTAATGAAAAACTGTTTTTT	CASSRRRPRQGATNEKLFF
NA	TRBV19	TRBJ2-1	NA	TGTGCCAGTAGTATAGAGCAGCGACCCAGCTATGAGCAGTTCTTC	CASSIEQRPSYEQFF
once	TRBV7-2	TRBJ1-1	NA	TGTGCCAGCAGCTTCGCTCGGACAGATGAAGCTTTCTTT	CASSFARTDEAFF
NA	TRBV3-1/TRBV3-2	TRBJ2-2	TRBD1	TGTGCCAGCAGCCAAGATCCCCACGACAGGGGGATAAACACCGGGGAGCTGTTTTTT	CASSQDPHDRGINTGELFF
medium-sized	TRBV18	TRBJ2-5	TRBD2	TGTGCCAGCTCACCGACTAGCGGGAGTAAAGAGACCCAGTACTTC	CASSPTSGSKETQYF
NA	TRBV7-3	TRBJ1-1	NA	TGTGCCAGCAGCTTCAGCCGGGACACTGAAGCTTTCTTT	CASSFSRDTEAFF
NA	TRBV15	TRBJ1-1	TRBD1	TGTGCCACCAGTCCAAGCCGGGACAGAGACAACACTGAAGCTTTCTTT	CATSPSRDRDNTEAFF
NA	TRBV6-5	TRBJ1-2	NA	TGTGCCAGCGGCGGCAGGGGAGACTATGGCTACACCTTC	CASGGRGDYGYTF
NA	TRBV4-1	TRBJ2-1	TRBD2	TGCGCCAGCAGCCAAGAACTGGGCGGGGGGGCCAATGAGCAGTTCTTC	CASSQELGGGANEQFF
once	TRBV3-1/TRBV3-2	TRBJ1-1	NA	TGTGCCAGCAGCTCCGGGACTCCCACTGAAGCTTTCTTT	CASSSGTPTEAFF
NA	TRBV3-1/TRBV3-2	TRBJ2-2	NA	TGTGCCAGCAGTCGCCCTATGGCCGGGGAGCTGTTTTTT	CASSRPMAGELFF
few	TRBV29-1	TRBJ1-1	NA	TGCAGCGTTGAAGATTTCTGGCCGGAGGGAACTGAAGCTTTCTTT	CSVEDFWPEGTEAFF
once	TRBV9	TRBJ1-5	NA	TGTGCCAGCAGCGTTTCCCAGGATAGCAATCAGCCCCAGCATTTT	CASSVSQDSNQPQHF
once	TRBV7-2	TRBJ1-6	TRBD1	TGTGCCAGCAGCCCCCCTGGGGACAGATATAATTCACCCCTCCACTTT	CASSPPGDRYNSPLHF
NA	TRBV18	TRBJ2-1	TRBD1	TGTGCCAGCTCACCATTTGGGACAGGGGAGTACAATGAGCAGTTCTTC	CASSPFGTGEYNEQFF
few	TRBV27	TRBJ1-1	NA	TGTGCCAGCAGACGGGAGGGGGTTGTTGAAGCTTTCTTT	CASRREGVVEAFF
NA	TRBV15	TRBJ1-1	TRBD1	TGTGCCACCAGCCCCGGGACAGCCCTGAACACTGAAGCTTTCTTT	CATSPGTALNTEAFF